The next 26 T cell receptor beta chains were all read from a single sample in a study of OX40 agonist ivuxolimab in advanced cancers. Receptor amplification or capture employed the immunoSEQ multiplex PCR assay. TCRdb's version of the immuneACCESS table is confined to in-frame rearrangements and falls short of the full clone set. An unresolved V gene accounts for under half of the shortfall where checked; the remainder is of unknown origin. The sample table holds around 73,000 clones, of which 85% to 90% were seen once. The ten largest clonotypes hold roughly 0.5% of the sample. The source was CD4+ or CD8+ T cells sorted from blood, collected in a trial of the OX40 agonist ivuxolimab. These TCRs come from an adult with an advanced solid tumor such as melanoma, head and neck, liver or kidney cancer.

This CDR3 is CASRAPLADEQYF. In DNA, the CDR3 is TGTGCCAGCAGAGCCCCGCTAGCAGACGAGCAGTACTTC. The J gene is TRBJ2-7, the V gene TRBV6-5, with a possible D match to TRBD2 (5 bases). This CDR3 is built from 13 residues. Trimming took off 6 bases at V and 5 bases at J, with 14 bases between the two ends. Germline V gene sequence: CDR1 MNHEY, CDR2 SVGAGI.

This chain connects TRBV10-3 to TRBJ2-1; TRBD2 agrees at 9 bases. CDR3 length: 15 amino acids. The V gene end was trimmed by 4 bases and the J gene end by 4 bases; junction bases not matched to a gene: 5. The V gene's germline CDR1 is ENHRY and CDR2 SYGVKD. CDR3 coding DNA: TGTGCCATCAGTGGAGGTAGCGGGAGTTACAATGAGCAGTTCTTC. This codes for CAISGGSGSYNEQFF.

The chain couples TRBV18 to TRBJ1-3; maybe TRBD1 (5 bases). The germline CDR1 and CDR2 sequences are KGHSH and LQKENI. The CDR3 is 15 residues long. Trimming shortened V by 4 bases and J by 3 bases, and 13 bases separated the two germline ends. The CDR3 sequence is CASSRQGVVGNTIYF. The CDR3 region has the DNA TGTGCCAGCTCACGGCAGGGAGTCGTTGGAAACACCATATATTTT.

This rearrangement joins TRBV6-1 to TRBJ2-5, with D possibly TRBD1 on 5 matching bases. There are 16 residues in the CDR3. Between the trimmed V and J ends, which lost 2 bases and 5 bases, there was a span of 18 bases. Germline assignment: CDR1 MNHNS and CDR2 SASEGT. CDR3 nucleotides: TGTGCCAGCAGTGAACAAGGGCAGGGTCCTTTGGAGACCCAGTACTTC. Protein product: CASSEQGQGPLETQYF.

The rearrangement links TRBV9 to TRBJ2-1; TRBD2 might be the D (5 bases). Germline lookup yields CDR1 SGDLS and CDR2 YYNGEE. The length of the CDR3 is 12 residues. V gave up 4 bases and J gave up 12 bases, with 14 bases separating them. The CDR3 loop reads CASSPAGLMQFF. The CDR3, as DNA: TGTGCCAGCAGCCCTGCCGGACTTATGCAGTTCTTC. Full variable domain (remainder filled in from reference TRBV9 and TRBJ2-1): DSGVTQTPKHLITATGQRVTLRCSPRSGDLSVYWYQQSLDQGLQFLIQYYNGEERAKGNILERFSAQQFPDLHSELNLSSLELGDSALYFCASSPAGLMQFFGPGTRLTVL.

The J gene is TRBJ2-1, the V gene TRBV7-6, with D maybe TRBD2 (8 bases). The germline V gene encodes CDR1 SGHVS and CDR2 FNYEAQ. This CDR3 has 16 amino acids. V was cut by 5 bases and J by 2 bases, with 16 bases left in between. The CDR3 sequence: CASSRGLGRAYNEQFF. Written as DNA, the CDR3 is TGTGCCAGCAGCAGGGGGCTCGGGAGGGCCTACAATGAGCAGTTCTTC.

The chain has TRBV21-1 and TRBJ1-5; the table assigns TRBD1, which was not confirmed against the DNA. TRBV21-1 is a pseudogene. CDR3 size: 15 residues. This chain's CDR3 is CASSRYRGRDQPQHF. As DNA, the CDR3 is TGTGCCAGCAGCAGATACAGGGGACGGGATCAGCCCCAGCATTTT.

The chain couples TRBV29-1 to TRBJ2-1; the D is unclear. Germline V gives CDR1 SQVTM, CDR2 ANQGSEA. V was shortened by 6 bases and J by 8 bases, with 17 bases between the two germline ends. The CDR3 runs 13 residues. CDR3 DNA sequence: TGCAGCGTCGCGGCGAGGATGGGCCATGAGCAGTTCTTC. This codes for CSVAARMGHEQFF.

The gene calls are TRBV7-3 and TRBJ2-1; TRBD1 aligns across 8 bases. Unmatched junction bases numbered 28, after V lost 5 bases and J lost 7 bases. CDR3 length: 21 residues. Germline V CDR1 and CDR2: SGHTA, FQGTGA. CDR3 in amino acids: CASSPGRVGQGGGPSQNEQFF. The CDR3 nucleotides read TGTGCCAGCAGCCCTGGGAGAGTAGGACAGGGAGGTGGGCCAAGCCAAAATGAGCAGTTCTTC. The full variable domain, in which reference TRBV7-3 and TRBJ2-1 provide the parts outside the CDR3, is GAGVSQTPSNKVTEKGKYVELRCDPISGHTALYWYRQSLGQGPEFLIYFQGTGAADDSGLPNDRFFAVRPEGSVSTLKIQRTERGDSAVYLCASSPGRVGQGGGPSQNEQFFGPGTRLTVL.

In its sample, this clone was seen a few times. The rearrangement joins TRBV9 to TRBJ1-5; TRBD1 agrees at 7 bases. J gave up 8 bases and V 0 bases, and 5 bases lay outside the gene matches. The germline V gene has CDR1 SGDLS and CDR2 YYNGEE. This CDR3 contains 14 residues. CDR3 region: CASSVAEGTEPQHF. CDR3 DNA sequence: TGTGCCAGCAGCGTAGCGGAAGGGACAGAGCCCCAGCATTTT.

The chain links TRBV28 to TRBJ1-1; possibly TRBD1 for D (6 bases). The germline V gene encodes CDR1 MDHEN and CDR2 SYDVKM. The CDR3 totals 12 residues. V gave up 4 bases and J gave up 6 bases, with 9 bases separating them. The CDR3 DNA reads TGTGCCAGCAGTTCCGGACAGTCTGAAGCTTTCTTT. Residues: CASSSGQSEAFF.

The chain couples TRBV7-9 to TRBJ2-7; D is uncertain. Germline V lookup: CDR1 SEHNR, CDR2 FQNEAQ (reference sequence). This CDR3 comprises 12 residues. Deletions cut 3 bases from V and 6 bases from J, with 9 bases between. The CDR3 DNA is TGTGCCAGCAGCTTTGCGGCTGGCGAGCAGTACTTC. This codes for CASSFAAGEQYF.

The CDR3 loop reads CASSQVLVLQGNSGNTIYF. CDR3 bases: TGCGCCAGCAGCCAAGTATTAGTGTTACAGGGTAACTCTGGAAACACCATATATTTT. This sequence joins TRBV4-1 and TRBJ1-3, with D tentatively TRBD1 (6 bases). V was shortened by 1 base and J by 0 bases, with 19 bases between the two germline ends. Looked up from germline, CDR1 is MGHRA and CDR2 is YSYEKL. CDR3 length: 19 residues.

The gene calls are TRBV6-5 and TRBJ1-1; D not resolved. Trimming removed 6 bases at V and 0 bases at J, with 14 bases between. The CDR3 runs 15 residues. Germline V gene sequence: CDR1 MNHEY, CDR2 SVGAGI. CDR3 sequence (DNA): TGTGCCAGCAGGCCGTGGGCTGGTGTGAACACTGAAGCTTTCTTT. This codes for CASRPWAGVNTEAFF.

The rearrangement links TRBV6-6 to TRBJ2-7; TRBD2 might be the D (5 bases). CDR1 and CDR2 from the germline V gene are MNHNY and SVGAGI (reference sequence). V was clipped by 0 bases and J by 7 bases, with 13 bases between them. The CDR3 has 14 amino acids. CDR3 DNA: TGTGCCAGCAGTTACTCGGAGGTGACGGGGGAGCAGTACTTC. The encoded protein is CASSYSEVTGEQYF.

This clone was recorded only once. The J gene is TRBJ1-4, the V gene TRBV28; the match to TRBD1 covers 8 bases. The CDR3 extends over 16 amino acids. Germline V CDR1 and CDR2: MDHEN, SYDVKM. After removal of 5 bases from V and 6 bases from J, the junction contained 11 bases not matched to a gene. Written as DNA, the CDR3 is TGTGCCAGCAGTACAGCAGGGGGCGGGGGGCATGAAAAACTGTTTTTT. Its protein product is CASSTAGGGGHEKLFF.

CDR3 coding DNA: TGTGCCAGTAGCTTACGTAGCGTCTCCTACAATGAGCAGTTCTTC. Translation: CASSLRSVSYNEQFF. V is TRBV19 and J is TRBJ2-1; possible D gene TRBD2, 5 bases. Germline CDR1 is LNHDA and CDR2 is SQIVND (reference sequence). CDR3 length: 15 residues. V lost 6 bases to trimming and J lost 0 bases, with 12 bases between them.

The CDR3 loop reads CASSPWGGSANTEAFF. DNA for the CDR3: TGTGCCAGCAGCCCGTGGGGGGGGAGCGCGAACACTGAAGCTTTCTTT. This chain uses TRBV9 with TRBJ1-1; tentatively, D is TRBD1 (5 bases). Germline V CDR1 and CDR2: SGDLS, YYNGEE. Trimming took off 4 bases at V and 1 base at J, with 17 bases between the two ends. This CDR3 is 16 amino acids long. The complete variable domain, with remaining parts taken from reference TRBV9 and TRBJ1-1, reads DSGVTQTPKHLITATGQRVTLRCSPRSGDLSVYWYQQSLDQGLQFLIQYYNGEERAKGNILERFSAQQFPDLHSELNLSSLELGDSALYFCASSPWGGSANTEAFFGQGTRLTVV.

The genes are TRBV10-2 and TRBJ2-1; 8 bases agree with TRBD2. The CDR3 length is 15 residues. Germline trimming cut 8 bases from V and 0 bases from J; bases unmatched to any gene: 6. The V gene's germline CDR1 is WSHSY and CDR2 SAAADI. The CDR3 coding sequence is TGCGCCAGCCGATCCGGGACTAGCTCCTACAATGAGCAGTTCTTC. Encoded protein: CASRSGTSSYNEQFF.

The CDR3 bases are TGTGCCAGTAGTACCGGACAGGGGCCCACAGATACGCAGTATTTT. Its translation: CASSTGQGPTDTQYF. The genes are TRBV19 and TRBJ2-3, with TRBD1 matching over 9 bases. Trimming took 4 bases from V and 2 from J; bases not matched to a gene: 4. The V gene's germline CDR1 is LNHDA and CDR2 SQIVND (reference sequence). The CDR3 totals 15 residues.

This clone was recorded only once. The chain recombines TRBV7-6 with TRBJ1-2, with D unclear. Germline CDR1 reads SGHVS; CDR2 reads FNYEAQ. The V and J ends lost 1 base and 8 bases respectively, with 11 bases between them. This CDR3 is built from 13 residues. The CDR3 protein is CASSLERDHGYTF. CDR3 nucleotide sequence: TGTGCCAGCAGCTTAGAACGAGATCACGGCTACACCTTC. The entire variable domain, with the rest obtained from reference TRBV7-6 and TRBJ1-2, is as follows: GAGVSQSPRYKVTKRGQDVALRCDPISGHVSLYWYRQALGQGPEFLTYFNYEAQQDKSGLPNDRFSAERPEGSISTLTIQRTEQRDSAMYRCASSLERDHGYTFGSGTRLTVV.

J is TRBJ2-5 and V is TRBV5-5; a weak D match, TRBD1 (6 bases). The germline gives CDR1 SGHKS, CDR2 YYEKEE (reference sequence). The CDR3 contains 14 residues. The V end was cut by 3 bases, the J end by 1 base, with 10 bases between. CDR3 nucleotides: TGTGCCAGCAGCTCCGGGACAATCCAAGAGACCCAGTACTTC. Its protein product is CASSSGTIQETQYF.

V and J are TRBV18 and TRBJ1-3, with D maybe TRBD1 (5 bases). V lost 6 bases to trimming and J lost 4 bases, with 10 bases between them. This CDR3 is built from 13 residues. Germline V gene sequence: CDR1 KGHSH, CDR2 LQKENI. CDR3 nucleotides: TGTGCCAGCTCCGACGGGGGAGGAAACACCATATATTTT. It codes for CASSDGGGNTIYF.

Only one count was recorded for this clone. This chain uses TRBV23-1 with TRBJ2-2, with a possible D match to TRBD1 (6 bases). TRBV23-1 is annotated as an ORF whose role is uncertain. Trimming cost V 3 bases and J 6 bases, with 23 bases left between them. CDR3 length: 18 residues. The CDR3, as DNA: TGCGCCAGCAGTCACTCTCGACAGGCCCAGGCCAATCCCGGGGAGCTGTTTTTT. Its protein product is CASSHSRQAQANPGELFF.

The V and J genes are TRBV15 and TRBJ2-3, with 7 bases lining up with TRBD1. V shed 5 bases and J 1 base; nucleotides not matched to a gene: 6. CDR3 size: 15 residues. Germline loops: CDR1 LNHNV, CDR2 YYDKDF (reference sequence). The CDR3 bases are TGTGCCACCAGCCAACAGGGGATTCGCACAGATACGCAGTATTTT. Its protein product is CATSQQGIRTDTQYF.

The rearrangement joins TRBV10-3 to TRBJ2-6; D is ambiguous. Germline V gene sequence: CDR1 ENHRY, CDR2 SYGVKD. The CDR3 is made up of 14 amino acids. The V and J ends lost 1 base and 6 bases respectively, with 7 bases between them. In DNA form, the CDR3 reads TGTGCCATCAGTGAGTATGAGACGGCCAACGTCCTGACTTTC. It is translated as CAISEYETANVLTF.